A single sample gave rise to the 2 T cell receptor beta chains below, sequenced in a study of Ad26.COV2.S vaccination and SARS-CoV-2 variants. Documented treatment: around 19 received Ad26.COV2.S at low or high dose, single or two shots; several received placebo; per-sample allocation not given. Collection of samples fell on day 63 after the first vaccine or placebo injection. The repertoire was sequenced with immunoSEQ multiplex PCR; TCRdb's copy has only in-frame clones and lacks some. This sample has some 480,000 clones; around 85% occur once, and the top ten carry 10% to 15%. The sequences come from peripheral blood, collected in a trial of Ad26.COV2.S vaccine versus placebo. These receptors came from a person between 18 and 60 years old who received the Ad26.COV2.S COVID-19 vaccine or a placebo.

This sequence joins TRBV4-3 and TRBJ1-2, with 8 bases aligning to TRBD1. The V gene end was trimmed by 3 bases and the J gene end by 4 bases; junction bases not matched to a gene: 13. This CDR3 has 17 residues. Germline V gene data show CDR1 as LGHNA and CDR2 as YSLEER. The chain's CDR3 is CASSQDQGQGSVYGYTF. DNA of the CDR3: TGCGCCAGCAGCCAGGACCAAGGACAGGGAAGTGTCTATGGCTACACCTTC.

CDR3 sequence: CASSWPGYSTKEQYF. Written as DNA, the CDR3 is TGTGCCAGCAGCTGGCCCGGGTATTCTACGAAAGAGCAGTACTTC. V usage is TRBV5-8 and J usage is TRBJ2-7; unclear D gene. V lost 3 bases and J lost 7, with 20 bases in between. CDR3 length: 15 residues. The germline CDR1 and CDR2 sequences are SGHTS and YDEGEE.